This TCR beta chain was sequenced for a study of shared clonotypes between healthy human individuals. As concerns this clone: Within the sample, other DNA sequences also encode this same CDR3.

The CDR3 extends over 13 amino acids. The V and J ends lost 1 base and 3 bases respectively, with 7 bases between them. The germline gives CDR1 SGHRS, CDR2 YFSETQ. Genomic DNA of each subset was evenly split across several immunoSEQ plates. Clones were read by immunoSEQ multiplex PCR, and TCRdb kept only the in-frame ones, dropping some. The repertoire consists of 2 million to 2.5 million clones, with approximately 94% occurring once and the leading ten covering over 0.1%. Sequencing used naive CD4+ T cells sorted from blood. Subset in this sample: CD45RA+ positively selected. The chain has TRBV5-1 and TRBJ1-2; D not resolved. This TCR derives from a man between 18 and 35 years old in good health. DNA of the CDR3: TGCGCCAGCAGCTTGATGGCCGACTATGGCTACACCTTC. Translated: CASSLMADYGYTF.